This passage covers 17 T cell receptor beta chains from one sample sequenced in a study of OX40 agonist ivuxolimab in advanced cancers. Clones were read by immunoSEQ multiplex PCR, and TCRdb kept only the in-frame ones, dropping some. Of about 40,000 clones in the sample, around four fifths were seen once. Material: CD4+ or CD8+ T cells sorted from blood, obtained in a trial of the OX40 agonist ivuxolimab. The receptors come from an adult with an advanced solid tumor such as melanoma, head and neck, liver or kidney cancer.

V usage is TRBV11-2 and J usage is TRBJ2-2, with TRBD1 identical over 12 bases. The CDR3 has 16 amino acids. V lost 8 bases and J lost 7; bases outside the gene matches: 11. Germline V gene sequence: CDR1 SGHAT, CDR2 FQNNGV. CDR3 residues: CASGRGTGGFNGELFF. DNA for the CDR3: TGTGCCAGCGGACGAGGGACAGGGGGCTTTAACGGGGAGCTGTTTTTT.

The chain carries TRBV6-4 and TRBJ2-3, with no clear D. Trimming removed 7 bases from V and 0 bases from J, with 5 bases in between. The CDR3 has 12 amino acids. Germline V gives CDR1 MRHNA, CDR2 SNTAGT. In nucleotides, the CDR3 is TGTGCCAGCACCTTTAGCACAGATACGCAGTATTTT. It is translated as CASTFSTDTQYF.

The V gene is TRBV11-3, the J gene TRBJ2-1, with 8 bases lining up with TRBD2. J lost 4 bases, V lost 4 bases, and 3 bases had no gene match. Germline loops: CDR1 SGHNT, CDR2 YENEEA. The CDR3 runs 14 residues. The CDR3 region has the DNA TGTGCCAGCAGCTCCCCGGGAGGGTACAATGAGCAGTTCTTC. Translated, it gives CASSSPGGYNEQFF. Full variable domain (remainder filled in from reference TRBV11-3 and TRBJ2-1): EAGVVQSPRYKIIEKKQPVAFWCNPISGHNTLYWYLQNLGQGPELLIRYENEEAVDDSQLPKDRFSAERLKGVDSTLKIQPAELGDSAVYLCASSSPGGYNEQFFGPGTRLTVL.

This rearrangement joins TRBV29-1 to TRBJ2-3; TRBD2 matches 10 bases. The CDR3 contains 16 residues. Germline values: CDR1 SQVTM, CDR2 ANQGSEA. V gave up 0 bases and J gave up 2 bases; unmatched junction bases: 5. CDR3 amino acids: CSVEEGLAHNTDTQYF. As DNA, the CDR3 is TGCAGCGTTGAAGAGGGACTAGCGCATAACACAGATACGCAGTATTTT.

This chain links TRBV2 with TRBJ1-1; possible D gene TRBD1, 6 bases. This CDR3 is 14 amino acids long. The germline gives CDR1 SNHLY, CDR2 FYNNEI. V dropped 5 bases and J dropped 4 bases, with 14 bases sitting between them. CDR3 nucleotides: TGTGCCAGCAGTCCACAGGGTTTGGGCACTGAAGCTTTCTTT. This translates into CASSPQGLGTEAFF.

This clone occurred many times. The CDR3 region has the DNA TGTGCCAGCAGAGGGTTACAGGATCAGCCCCAGCATTTT. Protein sequence: CASRGLQDQPQHF. V is TRBV6-6 and J is TRBJ1-5, with a tentative D call TRBD1 (5 bases). The CDR3 runs to 13 residues. V lost 6 bases to trimming and J lost 5 bases, with 11 bases between them. Germline values: CDR1 MNHNY, CDR2 SVGAGI (reference sequence).

This sequence joins TRBV14 and TRBJ2-4; 7 bases map to TRBD2. CDR3 length: 15 amino acids. V shed 3 bases and J 7 bases; nucleotides not matched to a gene: 9. The V gene's germline CDR1 is SGHDN and CDR2 FVKESK. CDR3 protein: CASSQRLAGSNIQYF. In DNA, the CDR3 is TGTGCCAGCAGCCAGAGACTAGCAGGTTCGAACATTCAGTACTTC.

The gene calls are TRBV11-2 and TRBJ2-2, with 12 bases identical to TRBD2. With V trimmed by 6 bases and J by 5 bases, 4 bases remained unmatched. This CDR3 is 15 amino acids long. Germline V gene lookup returns CDR1 SGHAT and CDR2 FQNNGV. Here the CDR3 reads CASRLAGGKTGELFF. The CDR3, as DNA: TGTGCCAGCAGGCTAGCGGGGGGGAAAACCGGGGAGCTGTTTTTT.

The J gene is TRBJ2-3, the V gene TRBV19; D gene uncertain. Germline assignment: CDR1 LNHDA and CDR2 SQIVND (reference sequence). This CDR3 has 13 residues. CDR3 region: CGAAGANTDTQYF. The CDR3 DNA sequence: TGTGGGGCGGCAGGAGCAAACACAGATACGCAGTATTTT.

This clone was observed once. The CDR3 spells CSVREGWRTGNTIYF. CDR3 nucleotide sequence: TGCAGCGTTAGGGAGGGGTGGAGGACTGGAAACACCATATATTTT. This chain joins TRBV29-1 and TRBJ1-3; TRBD1 might be the D (5 bases). The V and J ends lost 5 bases and 2 bases respectively, with 16 bases between them. Germline CDR1 reads SQVTM; CDR2 reads ANQGSEA. The CDR3 has 15 amino acids.

The sample holds a few counts of this clone. This chain links TRBV28 with TRBJ1-6; 7 bases are shared with TRBD1. V lost 4 bases to trimming and J lost 6 bases; unmatched junction nucleotides: 3. There are 14 residues in the CDR3. Looked up from germline, CDR1 is MDHEN and CDR2 is SYDVKM. The CDR3: CASSSDRANSPLHF. The CDR3 DNA reads as TGTGCCAGCAGTTCCGACAGGGCTAATTCACCCCTCCACTTT.

In this sample, this clone turned up once. This sequence joins TRBV29-1 and TRBJ2-7; D may be TRBD2 (5 bases). Trimming pared 6 bases from V and 5 bases from J, leaving 17 bases between. The germline CDR1 and CDR2 sequences are SQVTM and ANQGSEA. The CDR3 sequence is 13 residues long. CDR3 protein: CSVLSGKTHEQYF. CDR3 nucleotides: TGCAGCGTCCTATCCGGGAAAACCCACGAGCAGTACTTC.

Only one count was recorded for this clone. This chain joins TRBV14 and TRBJ2-1, with TRBD1 matching over 7 bases. Germline CDR1 is SGHDN and CDR2 is FVKESK. The CDR3 has 16 residues. V lost 4 bases to trimming and J lost 0 bases; unmatched junction nucleotides: 6. This CDR3 is CASSPRDSNSYNEQFF. Here the CDR3 DNA reads TGTGCCAGCAGCCCCCGGGACAGCAACTCCTACAATGAGCAGTTCTTC. Combining the CDR3 with reference TRBV14 and TRBJ2-1 gives the whole variable domain EAGVTQFPSHSVIEKGQTVTLRCDPISGHDNLYWYRRVMGKEIKFLLHFVKESKQDESGMPNNRFLAERTGGTYSTLKVQPAELEDSGVYFCASSPRDSNSYNEQFFGPGTRLTVL.

J is TRBJ1-2 and V is TRBV28; D is unresolved. CDR1 MDHEN and CDR2 SYDVKM come from the germline V gene. V shed 5 bases and J shed 4 bases, with 14 bases lying between them. CDR3 length: 14 residues. This CDR3 is CASSLRTAAYGYTF. CDR3 in DNA: TGTGCCAGCAGTCTTAGGACGGCTGCCTATGGCTACACCTTC.

V usage is TRBV2 and J usage is TRBJ2-5, with 8 bases that match TRBD2. The CDR3 sequence is 13 residues long. From germline, CDR1 is SNHLY and CDR2 FYNNEI. V shed 7 bases, J shed 5 bases, and the junction held 6 bases outside the gene matches. CDR3 sequence reads: CASKREWEETQYF. The DNA of the CDR3 is TGTGCCAGCAAGCGGGAGTGGGAGGAGACCCAGTACTTC.

The genes are TRBV7-2 and TRBJ2-2; D is uncertain. V lost 5 bases to trimming and J lost 6 bases, with 10 bases between them. CDR1 SGHTA and CDR2 FQGNSA come from the germline V gene. CDR3 length: 13 amino acids. CDR3 amino acids: CASSPASSGELFF. CDR3 coding DNA: TGTGCCAGCAGCCCGGCCTCGTCCGGGGAGCTGTTTTTT.

V and J are TRBV6-1 and TRBJ2-1, with 9 bases lining up with TRBD1. V gave up 4 bases and J gave up 2 bases; unmatched junction bases: 9. In germline, CDR1 is MNHNS, CDR2 SASEGT. The CDR3 is 17 amino acids. CDR3 DNA sequence: TGTGCCAGCAGTGGGGGTTGGGGGACAGGGACCTACAATGAGCAGTTCTTC. It is translated as CASSGGWGTGTYNEQFF.